This TCR beta chain was documented in a study of T cell changes during pregnancy in multiple sclerosis. The repertoire was sequenced with immunoSEQ multiplex PCR; TCRdb's copy has only in-frame clones and lacks some. The sample includes around 80,000 clones, 94% of them seen just once. Source: peripheral blood, taken in the second trimester of pregnancy. The TCR sequence derives from a female donor in good health, enrolled as a control in a pregnancy study.

CDR3 nucleotides: TGTGCCAGCAGCTTTCATCAGGGCTCCGTCGAGCAGTACTTC. Protein sequence: CASSFHQGSVEQYF. This chain links TRBV11-2 with TRBJ2-7; D might be TRBD1 (5 bases). CDR3 length: 14 residues. V gave up 3 bases and J gave up 6 bases, with 15 bases separating them. The germline gives CDR1 SGHAT, CDR2 FQNNGV.